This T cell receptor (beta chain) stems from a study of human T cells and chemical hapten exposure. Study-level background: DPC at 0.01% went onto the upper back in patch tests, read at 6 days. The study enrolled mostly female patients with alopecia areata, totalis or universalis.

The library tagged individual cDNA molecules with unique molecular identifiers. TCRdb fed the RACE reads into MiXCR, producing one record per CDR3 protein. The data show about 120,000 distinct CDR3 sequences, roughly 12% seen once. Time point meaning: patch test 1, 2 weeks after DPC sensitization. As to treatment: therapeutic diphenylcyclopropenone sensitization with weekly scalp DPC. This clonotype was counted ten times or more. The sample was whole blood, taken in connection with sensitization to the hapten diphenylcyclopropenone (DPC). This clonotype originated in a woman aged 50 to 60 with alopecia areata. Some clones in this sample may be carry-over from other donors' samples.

The CDR3 bases are TGCGCCAGCAGCGGGGGACAGAGTTATAATTCACCCCTCCACTTT. This codes for CASSGGQSYNSPLHF. The J gene is TRBJ1-6, the V gene TRBV5-1; TRBD1 aligns across 7 bases. Germline trimming cut 4 bases from V and 4 bases from J; bases unmatched to any gene: 5. The CDR3 runs 15 residues. Germline V gene sequence: CDR1 SGHRS, CDR2 YFSETQ. Full variable domain (missing parts from reference TRBV5-1 and TRBJ1-6): KAGVTQTPRYLIKTRGQQVTLSCSPISGHRSVSWYQQTPGQGLQFLFEYFSETQRNKGNFPGRFSGRQFSNSRSEMNVSTLELGDSALYLCASSGGQSYNSPLHFGNGTRLTVT.